This TCR beta chain was obtained from a study of cytomegalovirus exposure and HLA in healthy donors. The study's findings and limits: In a later analysis, productive TCRs from donors in an Asian-associated ancestry cluster reportedly carried fewer N-insertions than the cohort mean. The classifier reportedly diagnosed cytomegalovirus status with high sensitivity and specificity. Earlier analysis looked at TCR beta V segments, and most were productive about 90% or about 30% of the time.

PCR used 60 Vbeta primers and 13 Jbeta primers. Sequenced by immunoSEQ multiplex PCR; TCRdb stores in-frame clones only, minus some. The sample contains tens of thousands of clones, more than 65% of which appear only once. From germline, CDR1 is SNHLY and CDR2 FYNNEI. Trimming cost V 1 base and J 8 bases; bases outside gene matches: 7. The CDR3 sequence is 15 residues long. About this clone itself: Its target is not known.

V is TRBV2 and J is TRBJ2-4; 8 nucleotides line up with TRBD1. The origin of this receptor is a young man in good health and CMV-seronegative. Material for sequencing was PBMCs. CDR3 amino acids: CASSEGQGAIDIQYF. In DNA, the CDR3 is TGTGCCAGCAGTGAAGGGCAGGGGGCAATTGACATTCAGTACTTC.